The T cell receptor (beta chain) described here comes from a study of cytomegalovirus exposure and HLA in healthy donors. Overall study: Out of a few hundred genotyped donors, about 80% belonged to the Caucasian-associated ancestry cluster.

With 60 Vbeta and 13 Jbeta primers, the PCR was carried out. TCRdb's table, derived via immunoSEQ multiplex PCR, lists solely in-frame clones and lacks some. The table lists roughly 100,000 clones, with under 0.7% in the top ten. As concerns this clone: The antigen remains unidentified.

General study findings and limits: Follow-up analysis seemed to connect common viral pathogens with several of the most significant clusters identified. Productive status was seen about 90% or about 30% of the time for most TCR beta V segments in an earlier analysis.

V dropped 5 bases and J dropped 5; count of bases not matched to a gene: 11. There are 15 residues in the CDR3. Germline CDR1 and CDR2: SGHAT and FQNNGV. The sequence was collected from a man aged 50-59 years in good health and CMV-seronegative. V is TRBV11-2 and J is TRBJ1-2, with 7 nucleotides matching TRBD1. Sequencing was done on a sample of PBMCs. CDR3 nucleotides: TGTGCCAGCAGCCCCAGGAGTGGGACAGCATATGGCTACACCTTC. It specifies CASSPRSGTAYGYTF.